Below are 24 T cell receptor beta chains sequenced from a single sample in a study of human T cells and chemical hapten exposure. A single record per CDR3 protein comes from TCRdb applying MiXCR to the RACE reads. This sample has more than 60,000 distinct CDR3 sequences; over 6.5% occur once, and the top ten carry roughly 1.5%. The time point here: healthy volunteer bleed at 6 weeks. It was unfractionated whole blood from which total RNA was extracted. The specimen was whole blood. All receptors come from a male donor in good health. Some clones in this sample may be carry-over from other donors' samples.

This clonotype appeared a few times. This chain connects TRBV7-2 to TRBJ2-3, with 8 bases matching TRBD1. This CDR3 region has 17 residues. Per the germline V gene, CDR1 is SGHTA and CDR2 is FQGNSA. J was trimmed by 1 base and V by 5 bases; bases with no gene match: 11. The CDR3 loop reads CASSRGSGGVGTDTQYF. Written as DNA, the CDR3 is TGTGCCAGCAGCCGAGGATCAGGGGGCGTCGGCACAGATACGCAGTATTTT. Together with reference TRBV7-2 and TRBJ2-3, the CDR3 gives the full variable domain: GAGVSQSPSNKVTEKGKDVELRCDPISGHTALYWYRQSLGQGLEFLIYFQGNSAPDKSGLPSDRFSAERTGGSVSTLTIQRTQQEDSAVYLCASSRGSGGVGTDTQYFGPGTRLTVL.

The CDR3 spells CASSLDTHSGNTIYF. CDR3 nucleotide sequence: TGTGCCAGCAGTTTAGACACCCACTCTGGAAACACCATATATTTT. J is TRBJ1-3 and V is TRBV12-3 or TRBV12-4; no reliable D call. This CDR3 contains 15 residues. V lost 1 base to trimming and J lost 0 bases, with 7 bases between them.

This clonotype appeared a few times. The chain combines TRBV5-1 with TRBJ1-1; D ambiguous. Germline V gene sequence: CDR1 SGHRS, CDR2 YFSETQ. This CDR3 contains 15 residues. Deletions cut 2 bases from V and 3 bases from J, with 14 bases between. CDR3 protein: CASSLEGLGDTEAFF. The CDR3 DNA reads TGCGCCAGCAGCTTAGAGGGTTTGGGCGACACTGAAGCTTTCTTT.

This clonotype was recorded many times. The chain links TRBV29-1 to TRBJ1-1; D unclear. CDR1 and CDR2 (germline): SQVTM, ANQGSEA. This CDR3 is built from 14 residues. Trimming removed 4 bases at V and 0 bases at J, with 12 bases between. The chain's CDR3 is CSVGEGGLNTEAFF. The CDR3, as DNA: TGCAGCGTTGGGGAGGGAGGGTTGAACACTGAAGCTTTCTTT.

This clonotype was counted between two and nine times. This sequence joins TRBV4-3 and TRBJ2-5; no firm D call. V lost 0 bases and J lost 6, with 5 bases in between. Germline V gene data show CDR1 as LGHNA and CDR2 as YSLEER. The length of the CDR3 is 12 residues. The CDR3 protein is CASSQDYQTQYF. DNA of the CDR3: TGCGCCAGCAGCCAAGATTACCAGACCCAGTACTTC.

This clonotype was seen only a few times. The chain uses TRBV6-6 and TRBJ2-3, with TRBD2 matching 7 bases. CDR1 is MNHNY and CDR2 is SVGAGI in the germline V gene (reference sequence). Losses at the gene ends were 6 bases for V and 1 base for J; bases not matched to a gene: 7. This CDR3 spans 15 amino acids. CDR3 DNA sequence: TGTGCCAGCAGACCCAAGCGGGGAGGCACAGATACGCAGTATTTT. Translated, it gives CASRPKRGGTDTQYF.

The rearrangement joins TRBV5-1 to TRBJ2-7, with 7 bases identical to TRBD1. CDR1 SGHRS and CDR2 YFSETQ come from the germline V gene. CDR3 size: 15 residues. Losses at the gene ends were 1 base for V and 2 bases for J; bases not matched to a gene: 6. CDR3 coding DNA: TGCGCCAGCAGCTTGCCGACAGGGACGACCTACGAGCAGTACTTC. It specifies CASSLPTGTTYEQYF.

The CDR3 loop reads CAISALTGQGNEQFF. The CDR3 coding sequence is TGTGCCATCAGTGCCCTTACCGGACAGGGCAATGAGCAGTTCTTC. This chain connects TRBV10-3 to TRBJ2-1; 8 bases map to TRBD1. There are 15 residues in the CDR3. In germline, CDR1 is ENHRY, CDR2 SYGVKD. J lost 6 bases, V lost 4 bases, and 8 bases had no gene match.

This clonotype was seen repeatedly, ten times or more. The chain carries TRBV14 and TRBJ2-5; D uncertain. Germline V gene sequence: CDR1 SGHDN, CDR2 FVKESK. This CDR3 has 14 amino acids. Deletions cut 5 bases from V and 2 bases from J, with 12 bases between. The CDR3 is CASSYRTTQETQYF. The DNA of the CDR3 is TGTGCCAGCAGCTATAGGACGACACAAGAGACCCAGTACTTC.

This clonotype was seen only a few times. J is TRBJ2-2 and V is TRBV6-4, with TRBD1 matching 7 bases. Germline V lookup: CDR1 MRHNA, CDR2 SNTAGT. The CDR3 loop spans 14 amino acids. The V segment lost 6 bases and the J segment 6 bases; nucleotides outside the gene matches: 7. CDR3 coding DNA: TGTGCCAGCAGCAACGACAGGGTTTCCGGGGAGCTGTTTTTT. Translation gives CASSNDRVSGELFF.

This clonotype was seen only a few times. This chain joins TRBV12-3 or TRBV12-4 and TRBJ2-7, with TRBD1 matching over 9 bases. There are 14 residues in the CDR3. J gave up 4 bases and V 6 bases, and 7 bases lay outside the gene matches. The CDR3 sequence is CASRTGTGPYEQYF. CDR3 in DNA: TGTGCCAGCAGGACCGGGACAGGGCCATACGAGCAGTACTTC.

This clonotype was seen a single time. The V call is TRBV12-3 or TRBV12-4, the J call TRBJ2-1, with 11 bases lining up with TRBD2. After removal of 7 bases from V and 6 bases from J, the junction contained 11 bases not matched to a gene. This CDR3 comprises 16 residues. The CDR3 nucleotides are TGTGCCAGCACTCTCAGTAGCGGGGGGGCCCTCAATGAGCAGTTCTTC. Its protein product is CASTLSSGGALNEQFF.

The rearrangement uses TRBV12-3 or TRBV12-4 and TRBJ1-5; the D is unclear. The CDR3 loop spans 14 amino acids. Trimming cost V 2 bases and J 0 bases, with 5 bases left between them. CDR3 loop: CASSLTVSNQPQHF. CDR3 coding DNA: TGTGCCAGCAGTTTAACCGTTAGCAATCAGCCCCAGCATTTT.

V usage is TRBV12-3 or TRBV12-4 and J usage is TRBJ1-2, with 7 nucleotides matching TRBD1. J gave up 4 bases and V 4 bases, and 6 bases lay outside the gene matches. The CDR3 contains 14 residues. The CDR3 loop reads CASSWDRGSYGYTF. Here the CDR3 DNA reads TGTGCCAGCAGTTGGGACAGAGGATCCTATGGCTACACCTTC.

DNA for the CDR3: TGTGCCAGCAGCCAAGTAGGAAGCGGGAGCTTGACAGATACGCAGTATTTT. Translation gives CASSQVGSGSLTDTQYF. The chain combines TRBV3-1 with TRBJ2-3; TRBD2 aligns across 8 bases. The CDR3 has 17 residues. The germline gives CDR1 LGHDT, CDR2 YNNKEL (reference sequence). Losses at the gene ends were 1 base for V and 3 bases for J; bases not matched to a gene: 9.

This chain uses TRBV11-1 with TRBJ2-1; maybe TRBD1 (7 bases). This CDR3 comprises 13 residues. Trimming left V 5 bases short and J 10 bases short, with 15 bases between. Per the germline V gene, CDR1 is SGHAT and CDR2 is FQDESV (reference sequence). The CDR3 nucleotides read TGTGCCAGCAGCCAAACAGGGGAGGACGAGCAGTTCTTC. Its translation: CASSQTGEDEQFF.

This clonotype came up many times. The genes are TRBV10-1 and TRBJ2-3, with a weak D call TRBD1 (6 bases). Germline CDR1 is WNHNN and CDR2 is SYGVQD (reference sequence). Trimming left V 3 bases short and J 4 bases short, with 8 bases between. The CDR3 spans 13 residues. DNA for the CDR3: TGCGCCAGCAGTGACGAGGGGGCAGATACGCAGTATTTT. Protein: CASSDEGADTQYF.

This clonotype was counted a few times. Here the CDR3 DNA reads TGTGCCAGCAGAGCGACAAGGAGCATGCAAGTAACTAATGAAAAACTGTTTTTT. Translating gives CASRATRSMQVTNEKLFF. The chain uses TRBV6-1 and TRBJ1-4, with D uncertain. The CDR3 covers 18 residues. Per the germline V gene, CDR1 is MNHNS and CDR2 is SASEGT. Trimming removed 6 bases at V and 1 base at J, with 21 bases between.

This clonotype was observed many times. The rearrangement joins TRBV10-3 to TRBJ2-3; no definite D call. Germline V gives CDR1 ENHRY, CDR2 SYGVKD. V gave up 4 bases and J gave up 4 bases, with 12 bases separating them. The CDR3 sequence is 14 residues long. Here the CDR3 DNA reads TGTGCCATCAGTGGGAATAGCAAGGCAGATACGCAGTATTTT. It encodes CAISGNSKADTQYF.

The chain couples TRBV3-1 to TRBJ1-3; tentatively, D is TRBD1 (6 bases). This CDR3 has 17 residues. The V and J ends lost 4 bases and 0 bases respectively, with 16 bases between them. Germline V lookup: CDR1 LGHDT, CDR2 YNNKEL (reference sequence). CDR3: CASSRLAGESSGNTIYF. CDR3 in DNA: TGTGCCAGCAGCCGCTTAGCAGGGGAAAGCTCTGGAAACACCATATATTTT.

V and J are TRBV3-1 and TRBJ1-3; TRBD1 matches at 8 bases. Germline V lookup: CDR1 LGHDT, CDR2 YNNKEL (reference sequence). CDR3 length: 15 amino acids. The junction had 0 bases not matched to a gene; V was cut back by 2 bases and J by 0 bases. CDR3 sequence (DNA): TGTGCCAGCAGCCAAACAGGGGGCTCTGGAAACACCATATATTTT. Protein product: CASSQTGGSGNTIYF. Based on the CDR3 plus reference TRBV3-1 and TRBJ1-3, the full variable domain is DTAVSQTPKYLVTQMGNDKSIKCEQNLGHDTMYWYKQDSKKFLKIMFSYNNKELIINETVPNRFSPKSPDKAHLNLHINSLELGDSAVYFCASSQTGGSGNTIYFGEGSWLTVV.

The rearrangement links TRBV12-3 or TRBV12-4 to TRBJ1-2; tentatively, D is TRBD1 (6 bases). The CDR3 runs to 16 residues. The germline V and J ends were trimmed by 6 bases and 2 bases, with 19 bases remaining between them. CDR3 DNA sequence: TGTGCCAGCAGCACTGCCGGGACACCCTTAAACTATGGCTACACCTTC. This translates into CASSTAGTPLNYGYTF.

This sequence joins TRBV20-1 and TRBJ2-7; D is possibly TRBD1 or TRBD2 (5 bases each). Trimming cost V 5 bases and J 3 bases, with 14 bases left between them. The germline CDR1 and CDR2 sequences are DFQATT and SNEGSKA (reference sequence). The CDR3 is 13 residues long. The CDR3 bases are TGCAGTGCTGAAGGGACCGGGGACTACGAGCAGTACTTC. Its protein is CSAEGTGDYEQYF.

The rearrangement joins TRBV20-1 to TRBJ2-4; D may be TRBD2 (6 bases). Trimming cost V 3 bases and J 0 bases, with 9 bases left between them. Germline V lookup: CDR1 DFQATT, CDR2 SNEGSKA (reference sequence). The length of the CDR3 is 14 residues. CDR3 loop: CSARTGVAKNIQYF. CDR3 bases: TGCAGTGCTAGGACGGGGGTAGCCAAAAACATTCAGTACTTC.